This T cell receptor beta chain stems from a study of brain T cells in children with intractable seizures. Study results and caveats: Patients' HCMV serostatus was unknown; virus specificity rests on CDR3 similarity alone. Clones missing pre-surgery may reflect undersampling of that blood sample.

Sequencing was performed with immunoSEQ multiplex PCR; in TCRdb, only in-frame clones are kept and a portion is missing. The sample lists 110,000 or so clones, approximately 94% occurring once. A remark on this clone: Its cognate antigen is unknown.

This CDR3 region has 15 residues. Germline trimming cut 3 bases from V and 6 bases from J; bases unmatched to any gene: 8. CDR1 and CDR2 (germline): MNHEY, SMNVEV (reference sequence). The sequenced cases were selected for having the highest brain T cell transcript signatures. At least one anti-epileptic drug was given before surgery. The TCR originated in a boy in the first two years of life with hemimegalencephaly and intractable seizures. The sample was peripheral blood, taken at surgery. The chain combines TRBV27 with TRBJ2-7, with 10 bases lining up with TRBD1. As DNA, the CDR3 is TGTGCCAGCAGTTTGGGACAGGGGAGGCTTCTCGAGCAGTACTTC. Translation gives CASSLGQGRLLEQYF.